This T cell receptor beta chain was identified in a study of preoperative IRX-2 immunotherapy in early breast cancer. The data were produced by immunoSEQ multiplex PCR, yet TCRdb's version contains in-frame clones alone and is incomplete. This sample has 3,000 to 4,000 clones, with approximately 67% found just once. The treatment was: preoperative locoregional IRX-2 cytokine immunotherapy. Germline CDR1 reads MNHGY; CDR2 reads SAAAGT. V gave up 6 bases and J gave up 4 bases, with 9 bases separating them. The CDR3 totals 13 residues. Sequenced here: tumor tissue, sampled after IRX-2 immunotherapy. The TCR comes from a human donor with breast cancer. The chain carries TRBV6-8 and TRBJ2-2; unclear D gene. CDR3 loop: CASRTRSTGELFF. DNA of the CDR3: TGTGCCAGCAGAACAAGGTCCACCGGGGAGCTGTTTTTT.